These 26 T cell receptor beta chains were sequenced from one sample in a study of blood T cell repertoires in COVID-19. Some clones are missing from TCRdb's copy, which holds only in-frame ones; the method was immunoSEQ multiplex PCR. The table lists some 26,000 clones, about 88% of them singletons. Sequencing was done on a sample of peripheral blood. The receptors come from a woman aged 50 to 60 with active COVID-19.

The chain couples TRBV2 to TRBJ2-3; 7 positions match TRBD1. This CDR3 region has 15 residues. Germline V CDR1 and CDR2: SNHLY, FYNNEI. The trim removed 6 bases at V and 0 bases at J, leaving 6 bases unmatched. CDR3 in amino acids: CASSTGATSTDTQYF. In DNA form, the CDR3 reads TGTGCCAGCAGCACAGGGGCAACTAGCACAGATACGCAGTATTTT. Supplemented by reference TRBV2 and TRBJ2-3, the full variable domain reads EPEVTQTPSHQVTQMGQEVILRCVPISNHLYFYWYRQILGQKVEFLVSFYNNEISEKSEIFDDQFSVERPDGSNFTLKIRSTKLEDSAMYFCASSTGATSTDTQYFGPGTRLTVL.

The chain uses TRBV6-1 and TRBJ2-1; D possibly corresponds to TRBD1 (6 bases). Trimming cost V 3 bases and J 9 bases, with 15 bases left between them. There are 14 residues in the CDR3. The germline V gene encodes CDR1 MNHNS and CDR2 SASEGT. CDR3 amino acids: CASSEGPRDIEQFF. Written as DNA, the CDR3 is TGTGCCAGCAGTGAGGGTCCCCGGGACATTGAGCAGTTCTTC.

This clone was seen only a few times. The chain carries TRBV19 and TRBJ1-1, with D perhaps TRBD1 (6 bases). Germline CDR1 and CDR2: LNHDA and SQIVND (reference sequence). The CDR3 covers 14 residues. Trimming took 5 bases from V and 3 from J, leaving 13 bases between them. The CDR3 region has the DNA TGTGCCAGTAGTGATTGGGACACCTACACTGAAGCTTTCTTT. It translates to CASSDWDTYTEAFF.

The chain links TRBV28 to TRBJ2-1, with TRBD2 as a possible D gene (6 bases). CDR1 and CDR2 from the germline V gene are MDHEN and SYDVKM. V shed 2 bases and J shed 6 bases, with 11 bases lying between them. The CDR3 sequence is 14 residues long. As DNA, the CDR3 is TGTGCCAGCAGTTTAGTGGGAGCGGGCAATGAGCAGTTCTTC. Protein sequence: CASSLVGAGNEQFF.

The chain recombines TRBV3-1 (or the pseudogene TRBV3-2) with TRBJ2-7; 7 nucleotides align to TRBD2. This CDR3 region has 15 residues. The V gene end was trimmed by 1 base and the J gene end by 0 bases; junction bases not matched to a gene: 3. CDR1 is LGHDT and CDR2 is YNNKEL in the germline V gene (reference sequence). The CDR3 here is CASSQAGGSSYEQYF. CDR3 bases: TGTGCCAGCAGCCAAGCGGGGGGAAGCTCCTACGAGCAGTACTTC.

A note on this clone: A read error may produce the germline difference seen at one junction end. The V call is TRBV28, the J call TRBJ1-2, with 7 bases identical to TRBD1. The CDR3 loop spans 16 amino acids. Looked up from germline, CDR1 is MDHEN and CDR2 is SYDVKM. The CDR3 loop is CAGSLSSTGQIRGYTF. As DNA, the CDR3 is TGTGCCGGCAGTTTGAGCTCGACAGGGCAAATACGCGGCTACACCTTC.

This chain links TRBV28 with TRBJ2-5, with D possibly TRBD2 on 6 matching bases. Trimming took off 6 bases at V and 5 bases at J, with 19 bases between the two ends. CDR1 and CDR2 from the germline V gene are MDHEN and SYDVKM. This CDR3 is built from 15 residues. The chain's CDR3 is CASRKTGGGWETQYF. CDR3 sequence (DNA): TGTGCCAGCAGGAAAACAGGTGGGGGGTGGGAGACCCAGTACTTC.

The J gene is TRBJ2-4, the V gene TRBV9; 8 positions agree with TRBD1. The CDR3 has 16 residues. CDR1 is SGDLS and CDR2 is YYNGEE in the germline V gene. V lost 4 bases and J lost 5; bases outside the gene matches: 11. CDR3 loop: CASSPRTGSPENIQYF. The CDR3 DNA reads as TGTGCCAGCAGCCCACGGACAGGGTCGCCCGAAAACATTCAGTACTTC.

V and J are TRBV3-1 (or the pseudogene TRBV3-2) and TRBJ2-5; the match to TRBD2 covers 13 bases. The length of the CDR3 is 17 residues. The V gene end was trimmed by 7 bases and the J gene end by 5 bases; junction bases not matched to a gene: 13. Per the germline V gene, CDR1 is LGHDT and CDR2 is YNNKEL (reference sequence). CDR3: CASMARTSGRGLETQYF. DNA of the CDR3: TGTGCCAGCATGGCGAGGACTAGCGGGAGAGGCCTCGAGACCCAGTACTTC.

The genes are TRBV5-1 and TRBJ1-1; tentatively, D is TRBD1 (6 bases). Trimming pared 4 bases from V and 6 bases from J, leaving 13 bases between. Germline assignment: CDR1 SGHRS and CDR2 YFSETQ. The CDR3 consists of 13 residues. The CDR3 sequence: CASSVGTLSEAFF. The DNA for the CDR3 is TGCGCCAGCAGCGTTGGGACACTCTCTGAAGCTTTCTTT.

This chain links TRBV6-5 with TRBJ1-5, with 7 bases lining up with TRBD1. Germline V lookup: CDR1 MNHEY, CDR2 SVGAGI. After removal of 7 bases from V and 2 bases from J, the junction contained 5 bases not matched to a gene. The CDR3 is 14 amino acids. The CDR3 here is CASKTGPGNQPQHF. The DNA of the CDR3 is TGTGCCAGCAAGACAGGGCCCGGCAATCAGCCCCAGCATTTT.

The CDR3 protein is CASSLDLAGWGAHEQYF. For the CDR3, the DNA is TGTGCCAGCAGCTTAGACCTAGCGGGATGGGGCGCCCACGAGCAGTACTTC. This chain joins TRBV7-2 and TRBJ2-7, with 9 bases aligning to TRBD2. V trimming: 1 base; J trimming: 5 bases; junction bases outside the gene matches: 12. There are 17 residues in the CDR3. Per germline, CDR1 SGHTA and CDR2 FQGNSA.

V gene TRBV10-3 combines with J gene TRBJ2-2; D not resolved. The germline gives CDR1 ENHRY, CDR2 SYGVKD. Trimming took off 3 bases at V and 1 base at J, with 9 bases between the two ends. The CDR3 runs 15 residues. The CDR3 protein is CAISDSPENTGELFF. The CDR3 DNA follows: TGTGCCATCAGTGATAGCCCCGAGAACACCGGGGAGCTGTTTTTT.

This clone was observed a single time. This sequence joins TRBV4-1 and TRBJ1-5; 8 bases align to TRBD1. Germline loops: CDR1 MGHRA, CDR2 YSYEKL. V dropped 0 bases and J dropped 1; count of bases not matched to a gene: 5. The CDR3 extends over 17 amino acids. DNA for the CDR3: TGCGCCAGCAGCCAAGATCCAGGGGGCCTGAGCAATCAGCCCCAGCATTTT. This sequence encodes CASSQDPGGLSNQPQHF.

The chain links TRBV27 to TRBJ2-7; D may be TRBD1 (5 bases). The V end was cut by 5 bases, the J end by 6 bases, with 17 bases between. Per germline, CDR1 MNHEY and CDR2 SMNVEV (reference sequence). This CDR3 comprises 14 residues. The CDR3 is CASSGYSRVPEQYF. The CDR3 DNA sequence: TGTGCCAGCAGTGGGTACTCCAGGGTTCCCGAGCAGTACTTC.

V and J are TRBV5-1 and TRBJ2-3; TRBD2 aligns across 15 bases. Germline CDR1 SGHRS, CDR2 YFSETQ. V trimming: 3 bases; J trimming: 8 bases; junction bases outside the gene matches: 7. This CDR3 is built from 16 residues. DNA for the CDR3: TGCGCCAGCAGCTCCCGGACTAGCGGGAGGGACGGTACGCAGTATTTT. It is translated as CASSSRTSGRDGTQYF. Together with reference TRBV5-1 and TRBJ2-3, the CDR3 gives the full variable domain: KAGVTQTPRYLIKTRGQQVTLSCSPISGHRSVSWYQQTPGQGLQFLFEYFSETQRNKGNFPGRFSGRQFSNSRSEMNVSTLELGDSALYLCASSSRTSGRDGTQYFGPGTRLTVL.

This chain uses TRBV5-1 with TRBJ2-1; 11 nucleotides align to TRBD2. The J segment lost 8 bases and the V segment lost 0 bases, leaving 4 bases of the junction unmatched. Germline lookup yields CDR1 SGHRS and CDR2 YFSETQ. This CDR3 has 15 residues. This CDR3 is CASSLVLAGGDEQFF. Here the CDR3 DNA reads TGCGCCAGCAGCTTGGTTTTAGCGGGAGGGGATGAGCAGTTCTTC.

This chain connects TRBV2 to TRBJ2-2; TRBD1 aligns across 8 bases. V lost 6 bases to trimming and J lost 7 bases; unmatched junction nucleotides: 7. CDR3 length equals 14 residues. Germline lookup yields CDR1 SNHLY and CDR2 FYNNEI. This CDR3 is CASSRRGLDGELFF. The CDR3 DNA sequence: TGTGCCAGCAGCCGCAGGGGGCTTGACGGGGAGCTGTTTTTT.

J is TRBJ2-3 and V is TRBV19; a weak D match, TRBD1 (6 bases). This CDR3 is built from 15 residues. V lost 5 bases and J lost 0, with 12 bases in between. Germline CDR1 and CDR2: LNHDA and SQIVND (reference sequence). CDR3 protein: CASSGTGSSTDTQYF. Here the CDR3 DNA reads TGTGCCAGTAGTGGCACAGGGTCTAGCACAGATACGCAGTATTTT.

The J gene is TRBJ2-7, the V gene TRBV14; D call uncertain. The length of the CDR3 is 13 residues. Looked up from germline, CDR1 is SGHDN and CDR2 is FVKESK. The V end lost 0 bases, the J end lost 3 bases, and 6 bases lay between the germline ends. The CDR3 region is CASSQEAVYEQYF. DNA for the CDR3: TGTGCCAGCAGCCAAGAGGCCGTCTACGAGCAGTACTTC.

The V gene is TRBV19, the J gene TRBJ2-1; 8 nucleotides line up with TRBD1. With V trimmed by 4 bases and J by 3 bases, 5 bases remained unmatched. The CDR3 covers 15 residues. The germline CDR1 and CDR2 sequences are LNHDA and SQIVND (reference sequence). The CDR3 DNA reads as TGTGCCAGTAGTAAACAGGGGGAGTTCTACAATGAGCAGTTCTTC. The encoded protein is CASSKQGEFYNEQFF.

This clone has just a few counts. The chain couples TRBV4-2 to TRBJ1-2; weak D call: TRBD1 (5 bases). CDR1 and CDR2 (germline): LGHNA, YNFKEQ. Trimming took off 1 base at V and 6 bases at J, with 9 bases between the two ends. This CDR3 region has 13 residues. DNA for the CDR3: TGTGCCAGCAGCCAAGTAATAGGGGATGGCTACACCTTC. This gives the protein CASSQVIGDGYTF.

V gene TRBV3-1 (or the pseudogene TRBV3-2) combines with J gene TRBJ1-1; TRBD1 matches 7 bases. The CDR3 sequence is 13 residues long. V trimming: 4 bases; J trimming: 7 bases; junction bases outside the gene matches: 6. Germline values: CDR1 LGHDT, CDR2 YNNKEL (reference sequence). CDR3 nucleotides: TGTGCCAGCAGCCTCTCTTACAGGGGTGAAGCTTTCTTT. As protein: CASSLSYRGEAFF.

CDR3 DNA sequence: TGTGCCAGCAGGGGGGACTCGCTCGGGTATGGCTACACCTTC. As protein: CASRGDSLGYGYTF. V is TRBV2 and J is TRBJ1-2; D is possibly TRBD1 (5 bases). CDR3 length equals 14 residues. Germline V gene data show CDR1 as SNHLY and CDR2 as FYNNEI. V lost 6 bases to trimming and J lost 5 bases, with 16 bases between them. The full variable domain, in which reference TRBV2 and TRBJ1-2 provide the parts outside the CDR3, is EPEVTQTPSHQVTQMGQEVILRCVPISNHLYFYWYRQILGQKVEFLVSFYNNEISEKSEIFDDQFSVERPDGSNFTLKIRSTKLEDSAMYFCASRGDSLGYGYTFGSGTRLTVV.

This clone was counted a single time. V is TRBV6-5 and J is TRBJ1-4, with a weak D call TRBD1 (6 bases). Between the trimmed V and J ends, which lost 0 bases and 6 bases, there was a span of 14 bases. This CDR3 region has 16 residues. The germline CDR1 and CDR2 sequences are MNHEY and SVGAGI. The CDR3, as DNA: TGTGCCAGCAGTTACTCGAAATCGCAGGGGTATGAAAAACTGTTTTTT. Translated, it gives CASSYSKSQGYEKLFF.

The chain links TRBV20-1 to TRBJ2-1; 9 bases agree with TRBD1. CDR1 is DFQATT, CDR2 SNEGSKA, per germline (reference sequence). This CDR3 spans 15 amino acids. After removal of 3 bases from V and 3 bases from J, the junction contained 6 bases not matched to a gene. The CDR3 DNA is TGCAGTGCTAGTTCCGGGACAGGGCTCTACAATGAGCAGTTCTTC. The encoded protein is CSASSGTGLYNEQFF.